Described below is a single T cell receptor (beta chain) sequence and its context. Antigen specificity is unknown. CDR3 length: 16 amino acids. Germline V gene sequence: CDR1 SGHAT, CDR2 FQNNGV. Trimming removed 6 bases from V and 1 base from J; junction bases left unmatched: 5. TCRB transcripts that were expressed got sequenced, as all of the isolated RNA had been reverse transcribed. The protocol was immunoSEQ multiplex PCR, while the TCRdb copy is restricted to in-frame clones and leaves out a portion. The table records about 340,000 clones, 13% of them present only once. These data are taken from a study of beta chain features in type 1 diabetes. The wider study: Taken together, all samples contributed around 100,000,000 examined sorted cells.

Study-wide results and caveats: Shortening of TCRB CDR3s, moderate but significant, appeared in all four CD4+ subsets of Type 1 diabetes patients.

Donors contributed one heparinised blood draw apiece, averaging approximately 100 mL. The TCR was taken from a young woman with type 1 diabetes. Sequencing input: naive CD4+ T cells from blood. V usage is TRBV11-2 and J usage is TRBJ2-1; the match to TRBD2 covers 11 bases. CDR3: CASRMIAGGSYNEQFF. CDR3 nucleotides: TGTGCCAGCAGAATGATAGCGGGAGGGTCCTACAATGAGCAGTTCTTC.